Listed below are T cell receptor beta chains from one sample, sequenced in a study of tumour-infiltrating T cells in Burkitt lymphoma. Clones were sequenced by immunoSEQ multiplex PCR, and TCRdb holds only the in-frame ones, with some missing. Here the sample spans more than 45,000 clones, around 29% being singletons. Sequenced sample: tumor tissue. The receptors here all came from a human donor with Burkitt lymphoma. Each CDR3 is given with its conserved first and last residue. The D gene is left open where the match is weak. The size entry is marked missing in some rows and otherwise reads once, few, many or a size class.

j_call | v_call | d_call | clone_size | cdr3_nt | cdr3_aa
TRBJ2-3 | TRBV7-9 | - | - | TGTGCCAGCACACCCCCACAGGGTGATACGCAGTATTTT | CASTPPQGDTQYF
TRBJ2-4 | TRBV18 | TRBD1 | - | TGTGCCAGCTCACCCATCAGGGGGCCAGGGAACATTCAGTACTTC | CASSPIRGPGNIQYF
TRBJ1-1 | TRBV18 | TRBD1 | few | TGTGCCAGCTCACCAAACGGACAGGGTACAACCGGGGCTTTCTTT | CASSPNGQGTTGAFF
TRBJ2-2 | TRBV20-1 | - | many | TGCAGTGCTATGTGGGGTCGGGAGCTGTTTTTT | CSAMWGRELFF
TRBJ1-2 | TRBV5-1 | - | - | TGCGCCAGCAGGGATCAGGGTACTAACTATGGCTACACCTTC | CASRDQGTNYGYTF
TRBJ1-1 | TRBV5-4 | - | - | TGTGCCAGCAGCTCGGGGACACAGAACACTGAAGCTTTCTTT | CASSSGTQNTEAFF
TRBJ1-4 | TRBV2 | - | few | TGTGCCAGCAGTGAAATGGGGTTGCGAGGGGAAAAACTGTTTTTT | CASSEMGLRGEKLFF
TRBJ1-1 | TRBV7-7 | - | - | TGTGCCAGCTTCGTAGTTGAAGCTTTCTTT | CASFVVEAFF
TRBJ2-7 | TRBV4-1 | - | few | TGCGCCAGCAGCCAAGGGGTCGGGGGCGGAGTATACGAGCAGTACTTC | CASSQGVGGGVYEQYF
TRBJ1-6 | TRBV5-8 | - | few | TGTGCCAGCAGCTTGGGGGGCTCCTATAATTCACCCCTCCACTTT | CASSLGGSYNSPLHF
TRBJ1-2 | TRBV7-9 | - | few | TGTGCCAGCAGCCCGGGCGGACGGTATGGCTACACCTTC | CASSPGGRYGYTF
TRBJ1-1 | TRBV9 | - | - | TGTGCCAGCAGCGTAGATGGGGAGAACACTGAAGCTTTCTTT | CASSVDGENTEAFF
TRBJ2-7 | TRBV27 | TRBD2 | few | TGTGCCAGCAGGATAGCGGGGGACTCCTACGAGCAGTACTTC | CASRIAGDSYEQYF
TRBJ2-5 | TRBV28 | TRBD1 | - | TGTGCCAGCAAAACAGGGGGGACCCATGAGACCCAGTACTTC | CASKTGGTHETQYF
TRBJ1-1 | TRBV6-1 | TRBD1 | - | TGTGCCAGCAGTGACCCGAGGTGGACAGGCGCTGAAGCTTTCTTT | CASSDPRWTGAEAFF
TRBJ1-6 | TRBV16 | TRBD1 | - | TGTGCCAGCGACAGGGGGGATAATTCACCCCTCCACTTT | CASDRGDNSPLHF
TRBJ2-1 | TRBV7-8 | TRBD2 | few | TGTGCCAGCAGCTCTTGGGTAGCGGGGGCCGATGAGCAGTTCTTC | CASSSWVAGADEQFF
TRBJ2-7 | TRBV5-1 | - | few | TGCGCCAGCAGCTTGAGCAGGAGGCCCTACGAGCAGTACTTC | CASSLSRRPYEQYF
TRBJ2-7 | TRBV4-2 | - | - | TGTGCCAGCAGCCCTACCAAGGGACACCTCTCCTACGAGCAGTACTTC | CASSPTKGHLSYEQYF
TRBJ2-2 | TRBV5-1 | - | - | TGCGCCACCTCAAGAGCGGACACCGGGGAGCTGTTTTTT | CATSRADTGELFF
TRBJ1-2 | TRBV7-2 | TRBD1 | few | TGTGCCAGCAGGCGACAGGGAGGGAGCTATGGCTACACCTTC | CASRRQGGSYGYTF
TRBJ1-5 | TRBV11-3 | - | - | TGTGCCAGCAGCTTGGGAGGGAGGAGCAATCAGCCCCAGCATTTT | CASSLGGRSNQPQHF
TRBJ2-7 | TRBV6-1 | - | - | TGTGCCAGCAGTGAAGTAGCGCCGTCCTCCTACGAGCAGTACTTC | CASSEVAPSSYEQYF
TRBJ2-5 | TRBV7-2 | TRBD2 | - | TGTGCCAGCAGCTTAGATCGCGGGGGGGAGACCCAGTACTTC | CASSLDRGGETQYF
TRBJ1-3 | TRBV10-3 | TRBD1 | - | TGTGCCATCAGTGATACAGGGGGACAGACTGGAAACACCATATATTTT | CAISDTGGQTGNTIYF
TRBJ1-1 | TRBV7-9 | TRBD1 | medium-sized | TGTGCCAGCAGCCCTGACAGGGGGCGGACTGAAGCTTTCTTT | CASSPDRGRTEAFF
TRBJ1-2 | TRBV11-1 | - | - | TGTGCCAGCAGCTTAGCGGGGAAGTTCGACTCTGGCTACACCTTC | CASSLAGKFDSGYTF
TRBJ1-1 | TRBV7-6 | - | many | TGTGCCAGCACCCCTGGGGAGGGAGGTGAGGCTTTCTTT | CASTPGEGGEAFF
TRBJ2-2 | TRBV7-8 | - | few | TGTGCCAGCAGCTTAGCGTACACCGGGGAGCTGTTTTTT | CASSLAYTGELFF
TRBJ1-6 | TRBV6-6 | - | - | TGTGCCAGCAGTTACTCCCATTCGGGTTATTCACCCCTCCACTTT | CASSYSHSGYSPLHF
TRBJ1-1 | TRBV6-1 | - | - | TGTGCCAGCAGAAAATCACTGGGGACTGAAGCTTTCTTT | CASRKSLGTEAFF
TRBJ2-1 | TRBV7-9 | TRBD1 | few | TGTGCCAGCAGCTTCGGGACAGACTACAATGAGCAGTTCTTC | CASSFGTDYNEQFF
TRBJ1-3 | TRBV7-2 | - | - | TGTGCCAGCAGCCTCTCTGGAAACACCATATATTTT | CASSLSGNTIYF